What follows is one T cell receptor beta chain and its context. Its specificity is unknown. This PCR relied on a set of 60 Vbeta primers and 13 Jbeta primers. Measured with immunoSEQ multiplex PCR; TCRdb has only the in-frame clones, and not every one. The table has 150,000 to 200,000 clones, around four fifths seen once; the top ten hold roughly 1.3%. This record comes from a study of cytomegalovirus exposure and HLA in healthy donors. General study points: Reported results showed that the classifier diagnosed cytomegalovirus status with high specificity and sensitivity.

V lost 1 base and J lost 4; bases outside the gene matches: 3. The CDR3 contains 14 residues. CDR1 is SGHTA and CDR2 is FQGNSA in the germline V gene. The chain is built from TRBV7-2 and TRBJ2-7, with 8 bases fitting TRBD1. This receptor was identified in a man aged 30 to 45 in good health and CMV-seronegative. Sequencing was carried out using PBMCs. The chain's CDR3 is CASSLETGGYEQYF. DNA for the CDR3: TGTGCCAGCAGCTTAGAAACAGGGGGGTACGAGCAGTACTTC.